Here is one T cell receptor beta chain with its context. The data were obtained in a study of blood T cell repertoires in COVID-19. Across the whole study: T cells, B-cell-depleted T cells, or PBMCs supplied cDNA or gDNA.

Germline loops: CDR1 MNHEY, CDR2 SVGAGI. The CDR3 has 15 residues. With V trimmed by 8 bases and J by 9 bases, 13 bases remained unmatched. The table came from immunoSEQ multiplex PCR; TCRdb's copy has only in-frame clones and leaves some out. The sample records roughly 250,000 clones, about 82% being singletons. Donors of Cohort 3 who recovered were those that had two negative PCRs, clearance, or symptom resolution. The chain employs TRBV6-5 and TRBJ2-1; 10 positions agree with TRBD1. The sequenced sample consisted of PBMCs or T cells enriched from blood (not recorded which). This receptor was obtained from a woman in her 50s who had recovered from COVID-19. CDR3 in DNA: TGTGCCAGCGGGGGACAGGGGTTTGGGAGGTTTGAGCAGTTCTTC. Translating gives CASGGQGFGRFEQFF.